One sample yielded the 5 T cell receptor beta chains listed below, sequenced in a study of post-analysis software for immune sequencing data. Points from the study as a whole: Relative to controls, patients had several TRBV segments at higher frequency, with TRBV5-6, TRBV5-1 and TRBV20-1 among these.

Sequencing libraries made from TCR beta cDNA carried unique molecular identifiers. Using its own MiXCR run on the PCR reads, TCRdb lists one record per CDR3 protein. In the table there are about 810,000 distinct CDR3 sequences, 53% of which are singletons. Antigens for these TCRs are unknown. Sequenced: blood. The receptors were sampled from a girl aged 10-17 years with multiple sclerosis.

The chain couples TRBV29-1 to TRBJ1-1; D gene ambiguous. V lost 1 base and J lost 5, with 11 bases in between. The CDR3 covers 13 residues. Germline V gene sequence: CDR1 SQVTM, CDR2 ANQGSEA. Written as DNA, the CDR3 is TGCAGCGTTGAAGGGCGGTTGGGGACTGAAGCTTTCTTT. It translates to CSVEGRLGTEAFF.

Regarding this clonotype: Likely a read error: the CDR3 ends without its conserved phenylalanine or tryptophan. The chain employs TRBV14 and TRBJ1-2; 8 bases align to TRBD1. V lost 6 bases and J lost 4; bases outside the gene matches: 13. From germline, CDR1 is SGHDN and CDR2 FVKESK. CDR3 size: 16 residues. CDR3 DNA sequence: TGTGCCAGCAGGAGGACAGGGATCACGACCCTCTATGGCTACACCTGC. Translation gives CASRRTGITTLYGYTC.

CDR3 nucleotides: TGTGCCAGCAGTTACGCGCGTGAGACCCAGTACTTC. Translating it yields CASSYARETQYF. J is TRBJ2-5 and V is TRBV6-2 or TRBV6-3; no definite D call. Trimming stripped 2 bases from V and 5 bases from J, with 6 bases between. The CDR3 is made up of 12 amino acids. From germline, CDR1 is MNHEY and CDR2 SVGEGT.

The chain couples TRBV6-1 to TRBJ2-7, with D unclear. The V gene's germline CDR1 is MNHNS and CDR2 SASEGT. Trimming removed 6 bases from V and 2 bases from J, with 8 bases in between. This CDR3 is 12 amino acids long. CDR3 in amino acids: CASSAVAYEQYF. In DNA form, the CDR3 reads TGTGCCAGCAGCGCGGTAGCCTACGAGCAGTACTTC.

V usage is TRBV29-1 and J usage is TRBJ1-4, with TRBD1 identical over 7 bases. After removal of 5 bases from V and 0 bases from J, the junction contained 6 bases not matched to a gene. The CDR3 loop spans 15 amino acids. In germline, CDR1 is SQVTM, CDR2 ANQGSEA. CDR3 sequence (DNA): TGCAGCGTTCAGGGGGAGGATGCAACTAATGAAAAACTGTTTTTT. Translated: CSVQGEDATNEKLFF.